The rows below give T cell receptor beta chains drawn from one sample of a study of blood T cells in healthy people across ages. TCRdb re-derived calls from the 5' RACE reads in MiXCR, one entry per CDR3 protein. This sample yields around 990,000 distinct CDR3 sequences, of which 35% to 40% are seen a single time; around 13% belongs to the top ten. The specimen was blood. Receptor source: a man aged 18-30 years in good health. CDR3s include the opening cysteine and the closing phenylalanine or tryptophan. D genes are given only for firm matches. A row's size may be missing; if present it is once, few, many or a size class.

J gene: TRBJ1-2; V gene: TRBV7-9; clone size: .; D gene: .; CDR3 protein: CASSSTPGQGYGYTF; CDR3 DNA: TGTGCCAGCAGCTCAACCCCGGGACAAGGCTATGGCTACACCTTC
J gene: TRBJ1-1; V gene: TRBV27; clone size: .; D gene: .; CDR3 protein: CASSSYHPGRNTEAFF; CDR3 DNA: TGTGCCAGCAGTTCCTACCACCCGGGGCGGAACACTGAAGCTTTCTTT
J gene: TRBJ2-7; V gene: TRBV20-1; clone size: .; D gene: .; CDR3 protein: CSARDIGSYEQYF; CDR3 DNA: TGCAGTGCTAGAGATATTGGCTCCTACGAGCAGTACTTC
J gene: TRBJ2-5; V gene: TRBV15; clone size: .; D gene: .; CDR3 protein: CAIAPGLLFSKYQETQYF; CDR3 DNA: TGTGCCATCGCACCGGGACTGCTCTTCTCTAAGTACCAAGAGACCCAGTACTTC
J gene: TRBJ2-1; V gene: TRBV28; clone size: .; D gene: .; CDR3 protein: CASSLPKSRQFF; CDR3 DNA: TGTGCCAGCAGTTTACCCAAAAGCCGGCAGTTCTTC
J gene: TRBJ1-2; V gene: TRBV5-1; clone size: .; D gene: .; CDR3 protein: CASSLERARDYGYTF; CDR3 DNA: TGCGCCAGCAGCTTGGAAAGGGCCCGGGACTATGGCTACACCTTC
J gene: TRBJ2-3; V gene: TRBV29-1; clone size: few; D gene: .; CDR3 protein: CSVVRGDPSTDTQYF; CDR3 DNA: TGCAGCGTTGTGCGGGGCGACCCTAGCACAGATACGCAGTATTTT
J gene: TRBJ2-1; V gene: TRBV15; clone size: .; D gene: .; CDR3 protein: CATSRRRDSWGNEQFF; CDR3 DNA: TGTGCCACCAGCAGACGGCGTGACTCATGGGGCAATGAGCAGTTCTTC
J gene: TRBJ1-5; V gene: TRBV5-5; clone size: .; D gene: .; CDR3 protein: CASSVFISQPQHF; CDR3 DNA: TGTGCCAGCAGCGTGTTTATCTCTCAGCCCCAGCATTTT
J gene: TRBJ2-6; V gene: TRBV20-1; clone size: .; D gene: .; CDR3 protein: CSARAGTGANVLTF; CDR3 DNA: TGCAGTGCTAGAGCTGGGACTGGGGCCAACGTCCTGACTTTC
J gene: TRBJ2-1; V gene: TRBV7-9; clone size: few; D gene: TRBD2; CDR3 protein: CASSSPAGVYNEQFF; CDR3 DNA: TGTGCCAGCAGCTCCCCCGCGGGGGTCTACAATGAGCAGTTCTTC
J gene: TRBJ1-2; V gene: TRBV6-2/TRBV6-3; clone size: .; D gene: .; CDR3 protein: CASSDHTDLNYGYTF; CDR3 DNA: TGTGCCAGCAGCGATCACACCGACCTTAACTATGGCTACACCTTC
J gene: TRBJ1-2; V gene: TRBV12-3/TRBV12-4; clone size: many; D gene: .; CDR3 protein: CASSFSGVNGYTF; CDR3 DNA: TGTGCCAGCAGTTTTTCAGGGGTCAACGGCTACACCTTC
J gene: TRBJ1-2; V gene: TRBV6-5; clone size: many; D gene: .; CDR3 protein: CASSVGGSGGSGYTF; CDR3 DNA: TGTGCCAGCAGCGTCGGGGGGTCTGGGGGCTCTGGCTACACCTTC
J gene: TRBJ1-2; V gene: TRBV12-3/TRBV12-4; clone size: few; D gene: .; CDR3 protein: CASSAVTGYGYTF; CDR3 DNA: TGTGCCAGCAGTGCTGTCACAGGGTATGGCTACACCTTC
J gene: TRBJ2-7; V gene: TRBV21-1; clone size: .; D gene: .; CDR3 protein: CASLGGVIYEQYF; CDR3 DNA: TGTGCCAGCCTGGGCGGGGTAATCTACGAGCAGTACTTC
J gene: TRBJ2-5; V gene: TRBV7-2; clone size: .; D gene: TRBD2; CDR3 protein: CASSLTSGKETQYF; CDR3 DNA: TGTGCCAGCAGCTTGACTAGCGGGAAAGAGACCCAGTACTTC
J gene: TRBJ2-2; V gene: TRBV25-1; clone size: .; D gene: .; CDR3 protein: CASSETGRTNTGELFF; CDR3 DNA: TGTGCCAGCAGTGAAACGGGACGAACGAACACCGGGGAGCTGTTTTTT
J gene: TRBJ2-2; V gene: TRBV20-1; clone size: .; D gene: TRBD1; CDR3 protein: CSAREDRGFTGELFF; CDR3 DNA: TGCAGTGCTAGAGAAGACAGGGGATTCACCGGGGAGCTGTTTTTT
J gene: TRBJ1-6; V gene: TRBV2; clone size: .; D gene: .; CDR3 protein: CASSDPTPREDSPLHF; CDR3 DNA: TGTGCCAGCAGTGACCCAACCCCCAGGGAAGATTCACCCCTCCACTTT
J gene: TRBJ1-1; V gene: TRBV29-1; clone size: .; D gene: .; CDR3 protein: CSVGPKGEAGTEAFF; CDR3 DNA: TGCAGCGTAGGCCCGAAAGGGGAAGCGGGCACTGAAGCTTTCTTT
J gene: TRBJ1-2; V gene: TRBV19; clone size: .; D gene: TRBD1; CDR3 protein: CASSPSGQGGINYGYTF; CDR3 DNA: TGTGCCAGTAGTCCCTCGGGACAGGGTGGAATCAACTATGGCTACACCTTC
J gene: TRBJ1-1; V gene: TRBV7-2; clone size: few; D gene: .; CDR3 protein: CASSLGTWGNTEAFF; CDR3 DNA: TGTGCCAGCAGCTTAGGTACCTGGGGGAACACTGAAGCTTTCTTT
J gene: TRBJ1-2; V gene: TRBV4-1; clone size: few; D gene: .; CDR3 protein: CASSQGGENYGYTF; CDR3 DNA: TGCGCCAGCAGCCAAGGTGGGGAAAACTATGGCTACACCTTC
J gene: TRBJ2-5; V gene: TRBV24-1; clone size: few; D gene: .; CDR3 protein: CATSDHPGETQYF; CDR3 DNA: TGTGCCACCAGTGACCACCCGGGAGAGACCCAGTACTTC
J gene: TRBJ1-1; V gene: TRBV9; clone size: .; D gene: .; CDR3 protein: CASSVGLLNTEAFF; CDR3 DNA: TGTGCCAGCAGCGTTGGCCTTTTGAACACTGAAGCTTTCTTT
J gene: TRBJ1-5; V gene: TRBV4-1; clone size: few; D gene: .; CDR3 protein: CASSQDPNSNQPQHF; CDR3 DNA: TGCGCCAGCAGCCAAGATCCCAATAGCAATCAGCCCCAGCATTTT
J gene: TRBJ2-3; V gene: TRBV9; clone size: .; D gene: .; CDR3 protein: CASSVLDGDTQYF; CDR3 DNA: TGTGCCAGCAGCGTACTGGACGGTGATACGCAGTATTTT
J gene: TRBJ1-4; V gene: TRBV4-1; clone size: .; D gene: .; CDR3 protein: CASSQVRTEEKLFF; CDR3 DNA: TGCGCCAGCAGCCAAGTCCGGACAGAAGAAAAACTGTTTTTT
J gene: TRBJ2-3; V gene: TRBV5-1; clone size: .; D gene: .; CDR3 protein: CASSPPLGSTDTQYF; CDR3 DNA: TGCGCCAGCAGCCCGCCTCTGGGAAGCACAGATACGCAGTATTTT
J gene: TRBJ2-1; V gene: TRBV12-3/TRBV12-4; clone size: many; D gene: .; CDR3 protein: CASIGGTDRFF; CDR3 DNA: TGTGCCAGCATTGGGGGGACAGATCGGTTCTTC
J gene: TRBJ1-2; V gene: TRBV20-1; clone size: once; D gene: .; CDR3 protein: CSAPLQGANYGYTF; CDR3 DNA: TGCAGTGCTCCCCTCCAGGGAGCCAACTATGGCTACACCTTC
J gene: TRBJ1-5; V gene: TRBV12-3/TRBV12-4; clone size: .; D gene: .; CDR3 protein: CASSRGNNRPQHF; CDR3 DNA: TGTGCCAGCAGTCGGGGGAACAATCGGCCCCAGCATTTT
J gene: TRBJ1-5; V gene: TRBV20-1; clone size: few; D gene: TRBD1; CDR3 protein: CSAREGQGEFYSNQPQHF; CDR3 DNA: TGCAGTGCTAGAGAGGGGCAGGGGGAATTTTATAGCAATCAGCCCCAGCATTTT
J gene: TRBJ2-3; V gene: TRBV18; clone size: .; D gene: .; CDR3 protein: CASSPSVAQYF; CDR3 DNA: TGTGCCAGCTCACCGAGTGTCGCGCAGTATTTT
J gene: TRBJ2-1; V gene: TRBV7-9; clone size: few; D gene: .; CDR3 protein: CASQLTGYNEQFF; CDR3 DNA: TGTGCCAGCCAGCTTACCGGATACAATGAGCAGTTCTTC
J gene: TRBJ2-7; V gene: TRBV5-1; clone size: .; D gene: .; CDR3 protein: CASSLAAGSRTYEQYF; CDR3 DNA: TGCGCCAGCAGCTTGGCCGCAGGGAGCCGAACCTACGAGCAGTACTTC
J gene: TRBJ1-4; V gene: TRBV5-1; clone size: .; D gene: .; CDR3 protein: CATGPGQTNEKLFF; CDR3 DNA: TGCGCCACGGGGCCAGGGCAAACTAATGAAAAACTGTTTTTT
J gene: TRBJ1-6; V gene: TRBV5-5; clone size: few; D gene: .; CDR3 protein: CASSPIQGSGSPLHF; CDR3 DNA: TGTGCCAGCAGCCCCATACAGGGTTCGGGTTCACCCCTCCACTTT
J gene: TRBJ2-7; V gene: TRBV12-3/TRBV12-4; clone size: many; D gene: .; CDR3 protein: CASSLRDSQYEQYF; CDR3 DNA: TGTGCCAGCAGTTTGCGGGACAGCCAGTACGAGCAGTACTTC
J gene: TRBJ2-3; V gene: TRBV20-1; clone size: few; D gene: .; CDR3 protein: CSATRTALDTQYF; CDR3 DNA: TGCAGTGCTACTAGGACAGCCTTAGATACGCAGTATTTT
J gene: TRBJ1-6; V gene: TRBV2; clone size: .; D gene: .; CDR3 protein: CASNEFVGVDLNSPLHF; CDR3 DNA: TGTGCCAGCAATGAATTTGTCGGTGTGGATCTCAATTCACCCCTCCACTTT
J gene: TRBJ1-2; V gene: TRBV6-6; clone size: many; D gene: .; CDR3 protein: CASSYPTTGMDGYTF; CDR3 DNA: TGTGCCAGCAGTTACCCCACCACAGGGATGGATGGCTACACCTTC
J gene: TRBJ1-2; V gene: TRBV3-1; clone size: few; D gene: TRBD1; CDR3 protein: CATGQAENYGYTF; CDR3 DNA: TGTGCCACCGGACAGGCGGAAAACTATGGCTACACCTTC
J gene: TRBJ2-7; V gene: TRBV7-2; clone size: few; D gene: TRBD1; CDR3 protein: CASSLEGGSYNEQYF; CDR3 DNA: TGTGCCAGCAGCTTAGAAGGGGGCTCCTACAATGAGCAGTACTTC